This TCR beta chain was profiled in a study of blood T cell repertoires in COVID-19. Study-wide background: COVID-19 samples collected from the United States, Italy and Spain covered acute and convalescent phases.

As originally analysed: By means of reference gene primer amplification, nucleated cell counts were estimated. Some clones are missing from TCRdb's copy, which holds only in-frame ones; the method was immunoSEQ multiplex PCR. Clone size and the V and J calls come from that table; the DNA yielded D and trimming. Here the sample spans some 390,000 clones, roughly 86% being singletons. Germline values: CDR1 SGDLS, CDR2 YYNGEE. This CDR3 contains 15 residues. The ends were cut back, 0 bases at V and 1 base at J, with 5 bases in the middle. The chain couples TRBV9 to TRBJ1-6; the D is unclear. The sample taken for sequencing was peripheral blood. The receptor comes from a human donor in a cohort sampled during active COVID-19. CDR3 in amino acids: CASSVGRSYNSPLHF. The DNA of the CDR3 is TGTGCCAGCAGCGTAGGGCGGTCCTATAATTCACCCCTCCACTTT.